What follows are 21 T cell receptor beta chains derived from one specimen sequenced in a study of B cell selection in AIRE deficiency. Method: immunoSEQ multiplex PCR; TCRdb's copy keeps in-frame clones and lacks some. The sample holds some 24,000 clones, approximately 96% seen once. Conventional CD4 T cells were sorted as CD4+CD127+ cells. The material sequenced was CD4+CD127+ conventional T cells sorted from PBMCs. The origin of the receptors is a human donor in good health.

This chain connects TRBV7-2 to TRBJ2-1; D ambiguous. V was shortened by 3 bases and J by 3 bases, with 6 bases between the two germline ends. Germline CDR1 SGHTA, CDR2 FQGNSA. CDR3 length: 13 amino acids. The CDR3 bases are TGTGCCAGCAGCTTTTCTAGCTACAATGAGCAGTTCTTC. Its protein product is CASSFSSYNEQFF.

This rearrangement joins TRBV5-6 to TRBJ1-5; D uncertain. V lost 0 bases to trimming and J lost 6 bases, with 13 bases between them. Germline values: CDR1 SGHDT, CDR2 YYEEEE. This CDR3 contains 15 residues. This chain's CDR3 is CASSLGNGVGQPQHF. CDR3 nucleotides: TGTGCCAGCAGCTTGGGTAACGGGGTCGGTCAGCCCCAGCATTTT.

The chain combines TRBV6-1 with TRBJ2-5, with TRBD1 identical over 8 bases. CDR3 length: 16 amino acids. Germline V gene lookup returns CDR1 MNHNS and CDR2 SASEGT. With V trimmed by 4 bases and J by 3 bases, 10 bases remained unmatched. The CDR3 bases are TGTGCCAGCAGTGTGACAGGGGCCAGGATGAAAGAGACCCAGTACTTC. It yields the protein CASSVTGARMKETQYF.

The V and J genes are TRBV6-6 and TRBJ1-2; 7 bases align to TRBD1. Trimming cost V 6 bases and J 8 bases; bases outside gene matches: 12. This CDR3 spans 14 amino acids. Germline V gene sequence: CDR1 MNHNY, CDR2 SVGAGI (reference sequence). This CDR3 is CASRDKGARGGYTF. The CDR3 DNA is TGTGCCAGCAGAGACAAGGGGGCTCGAGGCGGCTACACCTTC.

In its sample, this clone was seen once. This CDR3 is CASSPRQGADTGELFF. The CDR3, as DNA: TGTGCCAGCTCACCTCGACAGGGGGCGGACACCGGGGAGCTGTTTTTT. The J gene is TRBJ2-2, the V gene TRBV18; 10 positions match TRBD1. The CDR3 is 16 residues long. V lost 3 bases and J lost 3; bases outside the gene matches: 4. Germline CDR1 and CDR2: KGHSH and LQKENI.

The rearrangement links TRBV30 to TRBJ1-1; a weak D match, TRBD1 (6 bases). Trimming removed 2 bases from V and 1 base from J, with 14 bases in between. Germline V lookup: CDR1 GTSNPN, CDR2 SVGIG (reference sequence). This CDR3 region has 15 residues. CDR3 DNA: TGTGCCTGGAGTCCCCGGGACACCGGGAACACTGAAGCTTTCTTT. Translated, it gives CAWSPRDTGNTEAFF.

The chain joins TRBV30 to TRBJ2-7, with 9 bases aligning to TRBD1. The CDR3 covers 15 residues. In germline, CDR1 is GTSNPN, CDR2 SVGIG (reference sequence). V shed 5 bases and J 6 bases; nucleotides not matched to a gene: 14. CDR3 DNA sequence: TGTGCCTGGGGCTCACAGGGGGCGGTCACCGGCGAGCAGTACTTC. It translates to CAWGSQGAVTGEQYF.

J is TRBJ1-1 and V is TRBV7-9; D is unclear. Germline assignment: CDR1 SEHNR and CDR2 FQNEAQ (reference sequence). The V end lost 5 bases, the J end lost 5 bases, and 12 bases lay between the germline ends. CDR3 length: 13 residues. The CDR3, as DNA: TGTGCCAGCAGCCAAGGGTCGGGAACTGAAGCTTTCTTT. Translation gives CASSQGSGTEAFF.

The genes are TRBV18 and TRBJ2-7; either TRBD1 or TRBD2 may fit D (5 bases each). The ends were cut back, 1 base at V and 5 bases at J, with 6 bases in the middle. The CDR3 contains 12 residues. Per the germline V gene, CDR1 is KGHSH and CDR2 is LQKENI. The CDR3 sequence is CASSPQGHEQYF. Written as DNA, the CDR3 is TGTGCCAGCTCACCACAGGGACACGAGCAGTACTTC. Using reference TRBV18 and TRBJ2-7 for the parts outside the CDR3, the full variable domain is NAGVMQNPRHLVRRRGQEARLRCSPMKGHSHVYWYRQLPEEGLKFMVYLQKENIIDESGMPKERFSAEFPKEGPSILRIQQVVRGDSAAYFCASSPQGHEQYFGPGTRLTVT.

CDR3 region: CASATTGSYNEQFF. The CDR3 DNA is TGTGCCAGTGCCACTACAGGATCATACAATGAGCAGTTCTTC. V is TRBV19 and J is TRBJ2-1; D perhaps matches TRBD1 (5 bases). Germline V CDR1 and CDR2: LNHDA, SQIVND (reference sequence). V lost 8 bases to trimming and J lost 4 bases, with 15 bases between them. The CDR3 extends over 14 amino acids.

This chain uses TRBV18 with TRBJ2-2; 7 bases fit TRBD2. This CDR3 is built from 14 residues. Germline loops: CDR1 KGHSH, CDR2 LQKENI. V was clipped by 11 bases and J by 6 bases; unmatched bases: 12. The CDR3 DNA reads TGTGCCGCAGCGGCGGGGACTACATCCGGGGAGCTGTTTTTT. Amino acids: CAAAAGTTSGELFF.

The V gene is TRBV6-5, the J gene TRBJ2-3; a possible D gene is TRBD2 (6 bases). Germline assignment: CDR1 MNHEY and CDR2 SVGAGI. The V end lost 11 bases, the J end lost 6 bases, and 18 bases lay between the germline ends. The CDR3 loop spans 13 amino acids. CDR3 region: CAAGGGVADTQYF. In nucleotides, the CDR3 is TGTGCCGCTGGCGGAGGGGTAGCGGATACGCAGTATTTT.

V is TRBV18 and J is TRBJ2-3; 8 bases are shared with TRBD2. CDR1 is KGHSH, CDR2 LQKENI, per germline. V shed 3 bases, J shed 5 bases, and the junction held 7 bases outside the gene matches. The CDR3 length is 15 residues. The DNA of the CDR3 is TGTGCCAGCTCACCGACCCCGGGGGGGCGAGATACGCAGTATTTT. Its translation is CASSPTPGGRDTQYF.

There are a few counts of this clone. The chain links TRBV5-6 to TRBJ1-2; D uncertain. Germline V gives CDR1 SGHDT, CDR2 YYEEEE. V dropped 2 bases and J dropped 7 bases, with 21 bases sitting between them. The CDR3 is made up of 16 amino acids. This CDR3 reads CASSLGPARGAGGYTF. In nucleotides, the CDR3 is TGTGCCAGCAGCTTAGGGCCCGCCCGAGGCGCGGGTGGCTACACCTTC.

This clone was seen a single time. The chain has TRBV28 and TRBJ2-7, with D tentatively TRBD1 or TRBD2 (5 bases each). Trimming shortened V by 6 bases and J by 0 bases, and 18 bases separated the two germline ends. CDR3 length: 16 amino acids. Germline V lookup: CDR1 MDHEN, CDR2 SYDVKM. CDR3 sequence: CASRPPGRGSSYEQYF. The CDR3 nucleotides are TGTGCCAGCAGGCCCCCGGGACGGGGTAGCTCCTACGAGCAGTACTTC.

The chain couples TRBV10-3 to TRBJ2-1; 10 bases are a match to TRBD2. Germline trimming cut 7 bases from V and 5 bases from J; bases unmatched to any gene: 2. The CDR3 loop spans 13 amino acids. Germline V gives CDR1 ENHRY, CDR2 SYGVKD. This CDR3 is CAITGLADNEQFF. CDR3 nucleotides: TGTGCCATCACAGGACTAGCGGACAATGAGCAGTTCTTC.

This CDR3 is CASSNRQGASTEAFF. In nucleotides, the CDR3 is TGTGCCAGCAGTAATCGACAGGGGGCTAGCACTGAAGCTTTCTTT. This chain connects TRBV6-6 to TRBJ1-1; TRBD1 matches at 10 bases. Unmatched junction bases numbered 7, after V lost 5 bases and J lost 4 bases. The CDR3 spans 15 residues. CDR1 and CDR2 (germline): MNHNY, SVGAGI (reference sequence).

V and J are TRBV29-1 and TRBJ2-1; 9 bases line up with TRBD2. Trimming cost V 8 bases and J 0 bases; bases outside gene matches: 5. CDR3 length: 14 residues. Germline V gene lookup returns CDR1 SQVTM and CDR2 ANQGSEA. Here the CDR3 reads CSSGTSRSYNEQFF. The DNA of the CDR3 is TGCAGCTCCGGGACTAGCCGCTCCTACAATGAGCAGTTCTTC.

This clone was picked up one time. This chain joins TRBV2 and TRBJ2-7, with 8 bases matching TRBD1. The CDR3 loop spans 15 amino acids. Germline CDR1 reads SNHLY; CDR2 reads FYNNEI. Unmatched junction bases numbered 11, after V lost 3 bases and J lost 7 bases. Here the CDR3 reads CASSEGQAESREQYF. The CDR3 coding sequence is TGTGCCAGCAGTGAGGGACAGGCCGAATCGAGGGAGCAGTACTTC.

The chain recombines TRBV28 with TRBJ1-6; perhaps TRBD1 as D (6 bases). CDR1 MDHEN and CDR2 SYDVKM come from the germline V gene. Trimming took 10 bases from V and 4 from J, leaving 8 bases between them. CDR3 length: 12 residues. The CDR3 here is CATQGYNSPLHF. The CDR3 region has the DNA TGTGCCACACAGGGATATAATTCACCCCTCCACTTT.

The chain joins TRBV6-1 to TRBJ1-2, with 9 bases lining up with TRBD1. The CDR3 contains 14 residues. V lost 4 bases to trimming and J lost 5 bases; unmatched junction nucleotides: 5. Germline values: CDR1 MNHNS, CDR2 SASEGT. The CDR3 DNA follows: TGTGCCAGCAGTGTGGACAGGGGAGGGTATGGCTACACCTTC. Translating it yields CASSVDRGGYGYTF.